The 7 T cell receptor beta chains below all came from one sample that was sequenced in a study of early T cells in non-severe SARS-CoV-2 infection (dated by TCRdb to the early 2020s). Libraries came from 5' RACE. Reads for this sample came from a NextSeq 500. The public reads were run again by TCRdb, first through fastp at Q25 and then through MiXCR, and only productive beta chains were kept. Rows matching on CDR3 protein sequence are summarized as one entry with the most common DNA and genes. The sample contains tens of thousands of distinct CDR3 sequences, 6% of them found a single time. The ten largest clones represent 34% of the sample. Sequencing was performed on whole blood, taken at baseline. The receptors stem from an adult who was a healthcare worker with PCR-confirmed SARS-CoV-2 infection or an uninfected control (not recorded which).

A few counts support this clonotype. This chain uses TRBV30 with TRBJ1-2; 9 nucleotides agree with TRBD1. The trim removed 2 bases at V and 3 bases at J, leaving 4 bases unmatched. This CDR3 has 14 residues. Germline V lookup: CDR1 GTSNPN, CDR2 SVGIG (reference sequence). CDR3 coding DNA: TGTGCCTGGAGTATACAGGGGGCAGACTATGGCTACACCTTC. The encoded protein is CAWSIQGADYGYTF.

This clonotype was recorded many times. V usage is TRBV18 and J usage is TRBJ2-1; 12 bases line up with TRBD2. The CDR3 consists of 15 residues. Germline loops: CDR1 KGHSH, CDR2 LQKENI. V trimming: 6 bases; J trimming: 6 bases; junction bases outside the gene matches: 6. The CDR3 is CASSLGTSGLNEQFF. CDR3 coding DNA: TGTGCCAGCTCTCTAGGGACTAGCGGGCTCAATGAGCAGTTCTTC.

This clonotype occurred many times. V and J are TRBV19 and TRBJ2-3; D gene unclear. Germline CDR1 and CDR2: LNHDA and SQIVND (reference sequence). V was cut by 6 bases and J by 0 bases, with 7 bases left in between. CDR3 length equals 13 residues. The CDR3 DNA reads TGTGCCAGTAGGTCTAGAAGCACAGATACGCAGTATTTT. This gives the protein CASRSRSTDTQYF.

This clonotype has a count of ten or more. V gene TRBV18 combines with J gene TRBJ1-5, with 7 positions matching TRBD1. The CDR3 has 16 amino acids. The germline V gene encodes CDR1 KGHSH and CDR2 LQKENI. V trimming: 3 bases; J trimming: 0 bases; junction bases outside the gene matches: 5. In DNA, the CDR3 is TGTGCCAGCTCACCCGGGACAGACTATAGCAATCAGCCCCAGCATTTT. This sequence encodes CASSPGTDYSNQPQHF.

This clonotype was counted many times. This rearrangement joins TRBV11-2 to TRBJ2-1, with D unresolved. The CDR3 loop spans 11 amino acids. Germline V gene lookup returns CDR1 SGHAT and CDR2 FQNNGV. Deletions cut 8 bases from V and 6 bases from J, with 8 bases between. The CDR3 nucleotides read TGTGCCAGCCGTCTGTCCAATGAGCAGTTCTTC. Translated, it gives CASRLSNEQFF.

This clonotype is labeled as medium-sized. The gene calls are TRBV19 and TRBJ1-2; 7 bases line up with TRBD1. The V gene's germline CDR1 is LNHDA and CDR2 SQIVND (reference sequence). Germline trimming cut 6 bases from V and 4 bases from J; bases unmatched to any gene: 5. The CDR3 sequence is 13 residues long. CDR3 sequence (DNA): TGTGCCAGTAGCGACAGGGCTGGCTATGGCTACACCTTC. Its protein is CASSDRAGYGYTF.

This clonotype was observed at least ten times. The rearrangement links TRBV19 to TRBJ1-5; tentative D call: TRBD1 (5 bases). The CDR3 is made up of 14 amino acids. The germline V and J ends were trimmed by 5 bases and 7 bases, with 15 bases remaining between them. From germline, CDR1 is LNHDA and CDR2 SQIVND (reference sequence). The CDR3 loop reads CASSPPGNRQPQHF. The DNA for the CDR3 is TGTGCCAGTAGTCCACCCGGGAACAGGCAGCCCCAGCATTTT.